This T cell receptor beta chain was observed in a study of T-cell memory formation after mild COVID-19. Overall study context: There were largely donor-specific TCR clusters.

Points from the study as a whole: Day 15 to 85 contractors were CD4/CD8 balanced; later expanders leaned CD4+. Some responding clones appeared in pre-infection memory, suggesting cross-reactive memory joined. Day 37-peaking second-wave clones had unconfirmed SARS-CoV-2 specificity.

In the case of this clonotype: Its specificity is unknown.

Via MiXCR, TCRdb re-called the 5' RACE reads, giving one row per CDR3 protein. This sample yields 540,000 or so distinct CDR3 sequences, of which around 21% are seen a single time; under 15% belongs to the top ten. Deletions cut 5 bases from V and 1 base from J, with 11 bases between. The CDR3 consists of 15 residues. CDR1 is LGHNA and CDR2 is YSLEER in the germline V gene. The chain recombines TRBV4-3 with TRBJ2-2; no firm D call. This clonotype originated in an adult woman who had mild COVID-19 (a few samples of this study predate the infection). Cell type and time point are not known. The material sequenced was PBMCs or a T cell subset sorted from them (not recorded which). This CDR3 reads CASSGDKGNTGELFF. The CDR3 coding sequence is TGCGCCAGCAGCGGCGACAAGGGGAACACCGGGGAGCTGTTTTTT.